One sample yielded the 30 T cell receptor beta chains listed below, sequenced in a study of cytomegalovirus exposure and HLA in healthy donors. The study ran its PCR with 60 Vbeta and 13 Jbeta primers. Libraries were prepared by immunoSEQ multiplex PCR; TCRdb keeps only in-frame clonotypes and omits some of them. The table has around 120,000 clones, roughly 80% seen once; the top ten hold over 5%. The sequencing sample was made of PBMCs. These TCRs come from a female donor in good health and CMV-seropositive.

The gene calls are TRBV19 and TRBJ2-3; 10 nucleotides align to TRBD2. The CDR3 loop spans 17 amino acids. V shed 1 base and J 1 base; nucleotides not matched to a gene: 5. Germline V CDR1 and CDR2: LNHDA, SQIVND (reference sequence). CDR3 region: CASSIAAGLAGTDTQYF. The CDR3 nucleotides read TGTGCCAGTAGTATAGCTGCTGGACTAGCGGGCACAGATACGCAGTATTTT.

The J gene is TRBJ2-1, the V gene TRBV29-1; 9 bases are shared with TRBD1. The germline CDR1 and CDR2 sequences are SQVTM and ANQGSEA. With V trimmed by 5 bases and J by 1 base, 6 bases remained unmatched. This CDR3 comprises 15 residues. The CDR3 bases are TGCAGCGTTCAGTCCGGGACAGGGTCCTACAATGAGCAGTTCTTC. Amino acid sequence: CSVQSGTGSYNEQFF.

This clone has only a few counts. V gene TRBV19 combines with J gene TRBJ1-5; D is ambiguous. CDR1 LNHDA and CDR2 SQIVND come from the germline V gene (reference sequence). The CDR3 sequence is 16 residues long. V was cut by 3 bases and J by 0 bases, with 12 bases left in between. The CDR3 bases are TGTGCCAGTAGTATCGGGTACAAATATAGCAATCAGCCCCAGCATTTT. Translating it yields CASSIGYKYSNQPQHF.

The V gene is TRBV4-1, the J gene TRBJ1-5; D call uncertain. V lost 0 bases to trimming and J lost 3 bases, with 15 bases between them. The germline CDR1 and CDR2 sequences are MGHRA and YSYEKL. The CDR3 loop spans 17 amino acids. In DNA, the CDR3 is TGCGCCAGCAGCCAAGATTCCATGGAGACCAACAATCAGCCCCAGCATTTT. Translation: CASSQDSMETNNQPQHF.

This clone appeared a few times. V is TRBV18 and J is TRBJ2-5, with D perhaps matching TRBD2 (5 bases). V was trimmed by 0 bases and J by 4 bases, leaving 9 bases between them. CDR1 and CDR2 (germline): KGHSH, LQKENI. The CDR3 is made up of 14 amino acids. The CDR3 region is CASSPPWERETQYF. CDR3 nucleotide sequence: TGTGCCAGCTCACCACCATGGGAGAGAGAGACCCAGTACTTC.

V gene TRBV6-1 combines with J gene TRBJ1-2; D remains ambiguous. The ends were cut back, 6 bases at V and 8 bases at J, with 16 bases in the middle. The CDR3 covers 13 residues. Germline assignment: CDR1 MNHNS and CDR2 SASEGT. The CDR3 DNA is TGTGCCAGCAGGGATCAGGTTCCGGGAGGCTACACCTTC. It translates to CASRDQVPGGYTF.

This sequence joins TRBV9 and TRBJ1-4; D is perhaps TRBD1 (6 bases). The germline V gene encodes CDR1 SGDLS and CDR2 YYNGEE. Deletions cut 7 bases from V and 8 bases from J, with 21 bases between. This CDR3 comprises 15 residues. CDR3 sequence: CASPTEKDSREKLFF. Written as DNA, the CDR3 is TGTGCCAGCCCGACGGAGAAGGACAGCCGAGAAAAACTGTTTTTT.

The chain combines TRBV27 with TRBJ2-7, with D tentatively TRBD2 (6 bases). The CDR3 runs 18 residues. In germline, CDR1 is MNHEY, CDR2 SMNVEV (reference sequence). Between the trimmed V and J ends, which lost 2 bases and 2 bases, there was a span of 22 bases. The CDR3 reads CASSLNPPRENRPYEQYF. The CDR3 coding sequence is TGTGCCAGCAGTTTAAATCCCCCCCGGGAGAATCGACCCTACGAGCAGTACTTC.

This sequence joins TRBV6-6 and TRBJ2-2; D is undetermined. The CDR3 loop spans 12 amino acids. Germline V lookup: CDR1 MNHNY, CDR2 SVGAGI (reference sequence). V was cut by 6 bases and J by 0 bases, with 2 bases left in between. CDR3 in DNA: TGTGCCAGCAGCACGAACACCGGGGAGCTGTTTTTT. Its translation: CASSTNTGELFF.

The rearrangement links TRBV9 to TRBJ2-7; 12 bases map to TRBD2. Unmatched junction bases numbered 5, after V lost 3 bases and J lost 7 bases. The CDR3 runs to 14 residues. CDR1 and CDR2 (germline): SGDLS, YYNGEE. As DNA, the CDR3 is TGTGCCAGCAGCGAGCTAGCGGGGGGGTGGGAGCAGTACTTC. Translated, it gives CASSELAGGWEQYF. Based on the CDR3 plus reference TRBV9 and TRBJ2-7, the full variable domain is DSGVTQTPKHLITATGQRVTLRCSPRSGDLSVYWYQQSLDQGLQFLIQYYNGEERAKGNILERFSAQQFPDLHSELNLSSLELGDSALYFCASSELAGGWEQYFGPGTRLTVT.

The rearrangement joins TRBV6-6 to TRBJ1-6; D is ambiguous. This CDR3 region has 15 residues. Germline V gene lookup returns CDR1 MNHNY and CDR2 SVGAGI (reference sequence). V lost 6 bases and J lost 7, with 16 bases in between. CDR3 region: CASSHLGGMNSPLHF. CDR3 DNA: TGTGCCAGCAGCCACTTGGGCGGGATGAATTCACCCCTCCACTTT.

V usage is TRBV12-5 and J usage is TRBJ1-5; D gene unclear. Germline CDR1 is LGHNT and CDR2 is FRNRAP. The CDR3 runs 13 residues. The V gene lost 4 bases and the J gene lost 3 bases, with 7 bases spanning the gap. This CDR3 is CASGSGFNQPQHF. In DNA, the CDR3 is TGTGCTAGTGGTTCGGGGTTCAATCAGCCCCAGCATTTT.

The chain uses TRBV7-2 and TRBJ2-4, with a weak D call TRBD1 (6 bases). This CDR3 contains 13 residues. The V gene's germline CDR1 is SGHTA and CDR2 FQGNSA. V was clipped by 3 bases and J by 15 bases, with 18 bases between them. The CDR3 here is CASSFGQFPRPYF. For the CDR3, the DNA is TGTGCCAGCAGCTTCGGACAGTTCCCCCGTCCGTACTTC.

This rearrangement joins TRBV4-1 to TRBJ2-1, with D maybe TRBD2 (5 bases). CDR1 and CDR2 from the germline V gene are MGHRA and YSYEKL. CDR3 length equals 14 residues. Deletions cut 4 bases from V and 6 bases from J, with 13 bases between. The CDR3: CASSPGLVPNEQFF. In nucleotides, the CDR3 is TGCGCCAGCAGCCCGGGATTGGTCCCCAATGAGCAGTTCTTC.

This chain connects TRBV7-5 to TRBJ1-2; the table's D call, TRBD1, was not checked against the DNA. TRBV7-5 is a pseudogene segment. The CDR3 covers 15 residues. CDR3 residues: CARSPNCGHHYGYTF. In DNA form, the CDR3 reads TGTGCCAGAAGCCCCAATTGCGGACACCACTATGGCTACACCTTC.

This clone was counted a few times. V usage is TRBV5-1 and J usage is TRBJ2-1; tentatively, D is TRBD2 (6 bases). The germline V gene encodes CDR1 SGHRS and CDR2 YFSETQ. This CDR3 has 15 amino acids. V was shortened by 0 bases and J by 7 bases, with 14 bases between the two germline ends. The CDR3 DNA follows: TGCGCCAGCAGCTTGGAAACCGGGACTCAAAATGAGCAGTTCTTC. This gives the protein CASSLETGTQNEQFF.

The rearrangement links TRBV7-2 to TRBJ1-2; tentatively, D is TRBD1 (5 bases). This CDR3 is 14 amino acids long. Deletions cut 0 bases from V and 2 bases from J, with 7 bases between. Germline CDR1 and CDR2: SGHTA and FQGNSA. The CDR3, as DNA: TGTGCCAGCAGCTTAGCGCAGGGAAACTATGGCTACACCTTC. It encodes CASSLAQGNYGYTF.

The V call is TRBV5-4, the J call TRBJ1-2, with D hard to call. The V and J ends lost 5 bases and 1 base respectively, with 9 bases between them. Germline values: CDR1 SGHNT, CDR2 YYREEE (reference sequence). The length of the CDR3 is 13 residues. The CDR3 sequence is CASSSRVNYGYTF. The CDR3 DNA reads TGTGCCAGCAGTTCGCGGGTTAACTATGGCTACACCTTC.

V usage is TRBV6-5 and J usage is TRBJ1-2, with 8 nucleotides matching TRBD1. The CDR3 length is 13 residues. CDR1 and CDR2 from the germline V gene are MNHEY and SVGAGI. Germline trimming cut 5 bases from V and 6 bases from J; bases unmatched to any gene: 5. The CDR3 DNA is TGTGCCAGCAGTCCGACAGGGGATCATGGCTACACCTTC. Translating it yields CASSPTGDHGYTF.

The chain links TRBV4-1 to TRBJ1-3; D gene uncertain. Germline V CDR1 and CDR2: MGHRA, YSYEKL. Trimming cost V 1 base and J 2 bases, with 15 bases left between them. The CDR3 sequence is 17 residues long. CDR3 sequence reads: CASSQAAGISAGNTIYF. The CDR3 region has the DNA TGCGCCAGCAGCCAAGCGGCAGGAATCTCGGCTGGAAACACCATATATTTT.

This clone was recorded once. The chain carries TRBV4-3 and TRBJ1-2; D is possibly TRBD1 (5 bases). Germline CDR1 is LGHNA and CDR2 is YSLEER. The germline V and J ends were trimmed by 3 bases and 1 base, with 15 bases remaining between them. CDR3 length equals 16 residues. The CDR3 protein is CASSHSRQPINYGYTF. As DNA, the CDR3 is TGCGCCAGCAGCCATTCCCGACAGCCCATTAACTATGGCTACACCTTC.

V gene TRBV30 combines with J gene TRBJ2-3; D remains ambiguous. The V gene lost 0 bases and the J gene lost 10 bases, with 14 bases spanning the gap. Germline V gene data show CDR1 as GTSNPN and CDR2 as SVGIG (reference sequence). CDR3 size: 13 residues. CDR3 region: CAWSVLSRGAQYF. CDR3 DNA: TGTGCCTGGAGTGTATTGAGTCGAGGCGCGCAGTATTTT.

A few counts support this clone. The chain is built from TRBV18 and TRBJ1-1; a possible D gene is TRBD1 (6 bases). Deletions cut 3 bases from V and 0 bases from J, with 14 bases between. The CDR3 is 16 residues long. The V gene's germline CDR1 is KGHSH and CDR2 LQKENI. The DNA of the CDR3 is TGTGCCAGCTCACCCGGCGTGGACAGATTGAACACTGAAGCTTTCTTT. Protein sequence: CASSPGVDRLNTEAFF.

This clone was counted a single time. This chain connects TRBV6-1 to TRBJ1-6; TRBD1 matches 9 bases. V lost 5 bases and J lost 6; bases outside the gene matches: 2. The V gene's germline CDR1 is MNHNS and CDR2 SASEGT. This CDR3 comprises 14 residues. This chain's CDR3 is CASSSDRGNSPLHF. The CDR3 DNA sequence: TGTGCCAGCAGTTCGGACAGGGGTAATTCACCCCTCCACTTT.

This clone was detected only a few times. This chain uses TRBV13 with TRBJ2-2; TRBD2 agrees at 12 bases. The CDR3 loop spans 17 amino acids. J was trimmed by 5 bases and V by 2 bases; bases with no gene match: 6. Germline CDR1 PRHDT, CDR2 FYEKMQ (reference sequence). This CDR3 reads CASSLTSGGYSTGELFF. The CDR3 coding sequence is TGTGCCAGCAGCTTAACTAGCGGGGGGTACTCGACCGGGGAGCTGTTTTTT.

This clone appeared a single time. The CDR3 protein is CASSSGDRLRSYEQYF. Here the CDR3 DNA reads TGCGCCAGCAGCTCTGGGGACAGACTTCGTTCCTACGAGCAGTACTTC. The V call is TRBV5-1, the J call TRBJ2-7; 7 nucleotides line up with TRBD1. V was pared by 3 bases and J by 1 base, with 10 bases of the junction left unmatched. The CDR3 extends over 16 amino acids. In germline, CDR1 is SGHRS, CDR2 YFSETQ.

This clone was recorded only once. This sequence joins TRBV30 and TRBJ2-5; D uncertain. There are 12 residues in the CDR3. Germline values: CDR1 GTSNPN, CDR2 SVGIG (reference sequence). V was shortened by 3 bases and J by 5 bases, with 10 bases between the two germline ends. The CDR3 region has the DNA TGTGCCTGGAGCCTCGTTCGGGAGACCCAGTACTTC. This encodes CAWSLVRETQYF.

This clone has just one count. The rearrangement joins TRBV4-3 to TRBJ1-2, with a weak D call TRBD1 (5 bases). Trimming stripped 0 bases from V and 5 bases from J, with 10 bases between. The CDR3 has 14 amino acids. Germline V lookup: CDR1 LGHNA, CDR2 YSLEER. This CDR3 is CASSQDREGYGYTF. The CDR3 DNA reads TGCGCCAGCAGCCAAGACAGGGAAGGATATGGCTACACCTTC.

This clone was picked up a small number of times. The chain joins TRBV27 to TRBJ1-2; 7 bases are a match to TRBD1. Germline V gives CDR1 MNHEY, CDR2 SMNVEV (reference sequence). The CDR3 has 16 residues. With 5 bases clipped from V and 4 bases from J, the junction kept 13 bases outside the gene matches. Here the CDR3 reads CASSQLQGLGIYGYTF. CDR3 DNA sequence: TGTGCCAGCAGTCAACTACAGGGGCTCGGCATCTATGGCTACACCTTC.

CDR3 sequence reads: CASSKQGTNEQFF. CDR3 nucleotides: TGTGCCAGCAGTAAACAGGGGACCAATGAGCAGTTCTTC. The chain links TRBV2 to TRBJ2-1; 7 bases are shared with TRBD1. The germline V gene encodes CDR1 SNHLY and CDR2 FYNNEI. The CDR3 loop spans 13 amino acids. With V trimmed by 5 bases and J by 6 bases, 4 bases remained unmatched.